These T cell receptor beta chains were read from a single sample in a study of identical twins' blood T cells. Using its own MiXCR run on the 5' RACE reads, TCRdb lists one record per CDR3 protein. The sample shows hundreds of thousands of distinct CDR3 sequences, 25% to 35% of them seen only once. Sequenced: PBMCs. The origin of the receptors is a woman between 18 and 50 years old in good health. Both conserved end residues are part of each CDR3.

v_call	j_call	cdr3_aa
TRBV7-2	TRBJ2-2	CASSVGHPTGELFF
TRBV20-1	TRBJ1-2	CSARDLGNYGYTF
TRBV7-9	TRBJ2-3	CASSFQGFTDTQYF
TRBV5-6	TRBJ1-2	CASSTGTEFAYGYTF
TRBV3-1	TRBJ2-1	CASSQTGAFSSYNEQFF
TRBV12-3/TRBV12-4	TRBJ1-5	CASTSGGLGNQPQHF
TRBV6-2/TRBV6-3	TRBJ2-1	CASSFRTSAHNEQFF
TRBV27	TRBJ2-7	CASRLLADRSTYEQYF
TRBV6-5	TRBJ1-5	CASRTGNQPQHF
TRBV27	TRBJ1-2	CASSTGAWGGYTF
TRBV29-1	TRBJ1-3	CSAAISWNSGNTIYF
TRBV11-2	TRBJ2-1	CTSSLGGSYNEQFF
TRBV6-5	TRBJ2-2	CASTRGITGELFF
TRBV7-9	TRBJ2-3	CASSPLLDTQYF
TRBV6-2/TRBV6-3	TRBJ1-1	CASNNRDQNTEAFF
TRBV11-3	TRBJ1-4	CASSWYGEKLFF
TRBV25-1	TRBJ1-5	CASSPREGGNQPQHF
TRBV15	TRBJ2-1	CATSKGSLQFF
TRBV7-9	TRBJ1-1	CASRGANTEAFF
TRBV29-1	TRBJ2-7	CSVRTGVYEQYF
TRBV7-2	TRBJ2-1	CASSFIAGTYNEQFF
TRBV20-1	TRBJ2-2	CSARDGGTGELFF
TRBV7-2	TRBJ2-1	CASSSLGGYFNEQFF
TRBV29-1	TRBJ1-1	CSVEGRDREGMNTEAFF
TRBV7-9	TRBJ2-7	CASSSTRGGDSIPEQYF
TRBV12-3/TRBV12-4	TRBJ2-7	CASSSTLPYYEQYF
TRBV3-1	TRBJ2-3	CASSQVGRGRRDTQYF
TRBV21-1	TRBJ1-1	CASSKGPRSYTEAFF
TRBV20-1	TRBJ1-5	CSAPDSSNQPQHF
TRBV6-1	TRBJ1-4	CASRRANEKLFF
TRBV20-1	TRBJ2-1	CSALGRLGYEQFF
TRBV11-3	TRBJ1-1	CASSLIPTGAEAFF
TRBV10-3	TRBJ1-3	CAISAATLGNTIYF